The TCR beta chain under discussion was sequenced for a study of CD8 T cells in Susac syndrome. General study results and limits: The CD4+ T cell repertoires, which came from Susac syndrome patients, showed no sign of clonal expansion.

Note on this clonotype: Its antigen is not known.

The study sequenced TCR beta in blood CD8+ and CD4+ T cells. Negative isolation was used for CD8+ and CD4+ T cells, and FACS enrichment was applied to TEMRA cells. Germline-derived CDR1 and CDR2 are SGHAT and FQNNGV. This CDR3 is built from 14 residues. V lost 1 base to trimming and J lost 4 bases, with 10 bases between them. Reverse transcription of roughly 0.5 to 1 ug RNA was carried out with random hexamers. TCRdb processed the immunoSEQ multiplex PCR reads anew with MiXCR; each CDR3 protein has one entry. Altogether roughly 220,000 distinct CDR3 sequences are present, 94% being singletons, with the ten largest covering 0.15% to 0.2%.

This chain connects TRBV11-2 to TRBJ1-1; the D gene is possibly TRBD1 (5 bases). This TCR was sampled from a human donor with Susac syndrome. What was sequenced was CD4+ T cells from PBMCs. The CDR3: CASSLVHGATEAFF. The CDR3 DNA sequence: TGTGCCAGCAGCTTAGTTCACGGGGCCACTGAAGCTTTCTTT.